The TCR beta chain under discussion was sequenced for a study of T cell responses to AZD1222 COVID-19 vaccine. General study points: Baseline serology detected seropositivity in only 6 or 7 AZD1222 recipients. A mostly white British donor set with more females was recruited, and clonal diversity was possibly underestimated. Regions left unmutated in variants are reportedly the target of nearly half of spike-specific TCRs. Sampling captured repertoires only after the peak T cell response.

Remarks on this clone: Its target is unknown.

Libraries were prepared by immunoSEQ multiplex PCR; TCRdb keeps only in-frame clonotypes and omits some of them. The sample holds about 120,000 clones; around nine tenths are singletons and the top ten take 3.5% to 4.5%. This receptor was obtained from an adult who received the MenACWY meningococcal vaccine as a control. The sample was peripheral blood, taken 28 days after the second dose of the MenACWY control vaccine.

CDR3 residues: CASSRGTGGYSGNTIYF. The CDR3 DNA reads TGTGCCAGCAGTCGGGGGACAGGGGGTTACTCTGGAAACACCATATATTTT. The V call is TRBV6-6, the J call TRBJ1-3, with 11 bases identical to TRBD1. The CDR3 totals 17 residues. V shed 5 bases and J 0 bases; nucleotides not matched to a gene: 6. CDR1 is MNHNY, CDR2 SVGAGI, per germline (reference sequence).